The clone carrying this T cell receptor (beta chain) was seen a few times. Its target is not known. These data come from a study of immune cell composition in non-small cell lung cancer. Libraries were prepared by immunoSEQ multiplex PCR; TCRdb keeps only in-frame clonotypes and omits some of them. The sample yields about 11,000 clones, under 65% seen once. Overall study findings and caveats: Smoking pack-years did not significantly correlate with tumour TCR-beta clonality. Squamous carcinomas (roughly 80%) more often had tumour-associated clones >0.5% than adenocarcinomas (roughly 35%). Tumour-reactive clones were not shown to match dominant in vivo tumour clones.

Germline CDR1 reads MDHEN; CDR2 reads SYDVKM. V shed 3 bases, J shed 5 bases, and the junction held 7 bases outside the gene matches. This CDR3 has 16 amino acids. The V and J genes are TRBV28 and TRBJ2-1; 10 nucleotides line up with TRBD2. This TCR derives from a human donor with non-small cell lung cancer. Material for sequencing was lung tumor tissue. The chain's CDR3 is CASSFGRLAGDNEQFF. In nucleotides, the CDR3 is TGTGCCAGCAGTTTTGGTAGGCTAGCGGGAGACAATGAGCAGTTCTTC.